A single sample is the source of the 26 T cell receptor beta chains below, sequenced in a study of radiotherapy plus CTLA-4 blockade in lung cancer. Data came from immunoSEQ multiplex PCR; TCRdb stores just in-frame clones and leaves some out. Among about 77,000 clones, roughly 80% were seen once, and the ten largest hold roughly a tenth. Sample: peripheral blood, taken from a patient treated with radiotherapy plus ipilimumab. These receptors were taken from a human donor with non-small cell lung cancer whose response to radiotherapy plus ipilimumab could not be evaluated.

This clone has more than one count but fewer than ten. J is TRBJ2-7 and V is TRBV28, with 7 bases matching TRBD1. Trimming at V came to 2 bases and at J to 5 bases, leaving 9 bases not matched to a gene. The CDR3 is made up of 15 amino acids. Per the germline V gene, CDR1 is MDHEN and CDR2 is SYDVKM. CDR3 protein: CASSLSPQGMHEQYF. CDR3 nucleotide sequence: TGTGCCAGCAGTTTAAGCCCACAGGGGATGCACGAGCAGTACTTC.

This chain joins TRBV2 and TRBJ1-4; TRBD1 aligns across 9 bases. This CDR3 has 14 amino acids. Germline V gives CDR1 SNHLY, CDR2 FYNNEI. The junction had 6 bases not matched to a gene; V was cut back by 6 bases and J by 7 bases. The CDR3 is CASRAGQGGEKLFF. The DNA for the CDR3 is TGTGCCAGCAGGGCGGGACAGGGCGGTGAAAAACTGTTTTTT.

This rearrangement joins TRBV9 to TRBJ1-5, with D possibly being TRBD1 (6 bases). Germline loops: CDR1 SGDLS, CDR2 YYNGEE. Trimming took 4 bases from V and 6 from J, leaving 14 bases between them. The CDR3 covers 14 residues. CDR3 sequence reads: CASSLGGDGQPQHF. DNA of the CDR3: TGTGCCAGCAGCTTAGGGGGGGACGGTCAGCCCCAGCATTTT.

This sequence joins TRBV18 and TRBJ1-6; perhaps TRBD1 as D (5 bases). From germline, CDR1 is KGHSH and CDR2 LQKENI. V gave up 1 base and J gave up 13 bases, with 14 bases separating them. The CDR3 runs to 14 residues. The DNA for the CDR3 is TGTGCCAGCTCACCACTTGACAGAGAAAGTCCCCTCCACTTT. It codes for CASSPLDRESPLHF.

This clone occurred a few times. The chain links TRBV28 to TRBJ2-1; D possibly corresponds to TRBD2 (5 bases). This CDR3 is 14 amino acids long. Deletions cut 3 bases from V and 4 bases from J, with 10 bases between. Germline CDR1 MDHEN, CDR2 SYDVKM. CDR3 protein: CASSLFQRYNEQFF. CDR3 nucleotide sequence: TGTGCCAGCAGTTTGTTCCAGCGGTACAATGAGCAGTTCTTC.

This chain links TRBV7-2 with TRBJ2-3; tentatively, D is TRBD2 (6 bases). This CDR3 contains 14 residues. In germline, CDR1 is SGHTA, CDR2 FQGNSA. V was pared by 0 bases and J by 3 bases, with 7 bases between. The CDR3 here is CASSLAGGTDTQYF. CDR3 DNA: TGTGCCAGCAGCTTAGCTGGGGGGACAGATACGCAGTATTTT.

The rearrangement uses TRBV6-4 and TRBJ2-1; 8 positions agree with TRBD2. This CDR3 spans 15 amino acids. Germline V gene sequence: CDR1 MRHNA, CDR2 SNTAGT. The J segment lost 12 bases and the V segment lost 4 bases, leaving 14 bases of the junction unmatched. The CDR3, as DNA: TGTGCCAGCAGTGCCACTAGCGGCTTTAAGGTGCGGCAGTTCTTC. Encoded protein: CASSATSGFKVRQFF.

V gene TRBV6-1 combines with J gene TRBJ2-5, with D possibly TRBD1 on 5 matching bases. With the DNA end fitting TRBJ2-7 better, the J assignment may be wrong. The CDR3 loop spans 14 amino acids. From germline, CDR1 is MNHNS and CDR2 SASEGT. As DNA, the CDR3 is TGTGCCAGCAGCACCGCAGGGAAAACCTACGAGCAGTACTTC. This codes for CASSTAGKTYEQYF.

The chain carries TRBV7-3 and TRBJ2-7; 13 bases agree with TRBD2. The V segment lost 5 bases and the J segment 3 bases; nucleotides outside the gene matches: 4. This CDR3 comprises 15 residues. Germline V CDR1 and CDR2: SGHTA, FQGTGA. CDR3 region: CASSPGLAGDYEQYF. In nucleotides, the CDR3 is TGTGCCAGCAGCCCCGGACTAGCGGGGGACTACGAGCAGTACTTC.

This chain links TRBV5-4 with TRBJ2-4, with TRBD2 identical over 7 bases. Germline lookup yields CDR1 SGHNT and CDR2 YYREEE (reference sequence). This CDR3 contains 12 residues. V lost 0 bases, J lost 14 bases, and 5 bases stayed unmatched. The CDR3 bases are TGTGCCAGCAGCTTGGTGGGCGCGGGAGAGTACTTC. As protein: CASSLVGAGEYF.

The chain joins TRBV19 to TRBJ1-1; perhaps TRBD1 as D (5 bases). V was shortened by 5 bases and J by 4 bases, with 14 bases between the two germline ends. Germline CDR1 is LNHDA and CDR2 is SQIVND (reference sequence). This CDR3 has 14 residues. CDR3 DNA sequence: TGTGCCAGTAGTTTCACGACAGCGCCCACTGAAGCTTTCTTT. Protein sequence: CASSFTTAPTEAFF.

The V gene is TRBV6-6, the J gene TRBJ2-5; 9 bases map to TRBD1. Germline V gene data show CDR1 as MNHNY and CDR2 as SVGAGI (reference sequence). The CDR3 contains 16 residues. V lost 5 bases to trimming and J lost 3 bases; unmatched junction nucleotides: 10. The CDR3 sequence is CASSPDRGWIEETQYF. Written as DNA, the CDR3 is TGTGCCAGCAGTCCCGACAGGGGGTGGATCGAAGAGACCCAGTACTTC.

The chain is built from TRBV9 and TRBJ2-1; 7 nucleotides align to TRBD1. The CDR3 length is 15 residues. Germline V gene data show CDR1 as SGDLS and CDR2 as YYNGEE. After removal of 0 bases from V and 5 bases from J, the junction contained 5 bases not matched to a gene. CDR3 sequence: CASSVVGQLNNEQFF. The DNA for the CDR3 is TGTGCCAGCAGCGTAGTGGGACAGCTAAACAATGAGCAGTTCTTC.

The chain recombines TRBV5-4 with TRBJ1-1; D unclear. The CDR3 extends over 14 amino acids. The V gene lost 4 bases and the J gene lost 0 bases, with 10 bases spanning the gap. From germline, CDR1 is SGHNT and CDR2 YYREEE (reference sequence). The DNA of the CDR3 is TGTGCCAGCAGCCCTCTGGCCTTGAACACTGAAGCTTTCTTT. This codes for CASSPLALNTEAFF.

V and J are TRBV7-9 and TRBJ1-1; tentatively, D is TRBD1 (6 bases). Germline V gene lookup returns CDR1 SEHNR and CDR2 FQNEAQ (reference sequence). The CDR3 consists of 14 residues. V shed 7 bases and J shed 1 base, with 13 bases lying between them. The CDR3, as DNA: TGTGCCAGCAACCCGGACAGAGGGAACACTGAAGCTTTCTTT. Its translation: CASNPDRGNTEAFF.

The chain couples TRBV11-2 to TRBJ2-3; D is unresolved. CDR1 and CDR2 (germline): SGHAT, FQNNGV. The length of the CDR3 is 12 residues. V was shortened by 5 bases and J by 4 bases, with 7 bases between the two germline ends. Written as DNA, the CDR3 is TGTGCCAGCAGCCACAATTCAGATACGCAGTATTTT. As protein: CASSHNSDTQYF.

V is TRBV28 and J is TRBJ1-2; 7 nucleotides line up with TRBD1. J lost 0 bases, V lost 5 bases, and 6 bases had no gene match. The germline gives CDR1 MDHEN, CDR2 SYDVKM. The CDR3 totals 15 residues. DNA of the CDR3: TGTGCCAGCAGTATCCTGGGACAGTCTAACTATGGCTACACCTTC. This encodes CASSILGQSNYGYTF.

The chain is built from TRBV6-5 and TRBJ2-1; 7 bases map to TRBD1. The CDR3 spans 14 residues. Trimming at V came to 7 bases and at J to 5 bases, leaving 8 bases not matched to a gene. Germline CDR1 is MNHEY and CDR2 is SVGAGI. The CDR3 sequence: CASTYRGINNEQFF. CDR3 coding DNA: TGTGCCAGCACCTACAGGGGAATAAACAATGAGCAGTTCTTC.

This clone was counted a few times. V is TRBV10-3 and J is TRBJ1-5; D perhaps matches TRBD1 (5 bases). The CDR3 spans 16 residues. Deletions cut 2 bases from V and 0 bases from J, with 11 bases between. Germline assignment: CDR1 ENHRY and CDR2 SYGVKD. The CDR3 region has the DNA TGTGCCATCAGTGAGCGTGGGGCCTATAGCAATCAGCCCCAGCATTTT. Protein product: CAISERGAYSNQPQHF.

This sequence joins TRBV6-5 and TRBJ1-2; no clear D. From germline, CDR1 is MNHEY and CDR2 SVGAGI. Trimming stripped 6 bases from V and 8 bases from J, with 16 bases between. This CDR3 has 13 amino acids. CDR3 amino acids: CASRSASGGGYTF. The CDR3 region has the DNA TGTGCCAGCAGGTCTGCCTCCGGAGGAGGCTACACCTTC.

The chain couples TRBV6-1 to TRBJ1-4; 9 bases are a match to TRBD1. J was trimmed by 4 bases and V by 4 bases; bases with no gene match: 10. Germline loops: CDR1 MNHNS, CDR2 SASEGT. The CDR3 is 17 amino acids. The CDR3 sequence is CASSVGEQGALNEKLFF. As DNA, the CDR3 is TGTGCCAGCAGTGTGGGGGAACAGGGGGCACTTAATGAAAAACTGTTTTTT.

The chain recombines TRBV28 with TRBJ2-3; TRBD2 matches 8 bases. There are 15 residues in the CDR3. Germline V gene sequence: CDR1 MDHEN, CDR2 SYDVKM. With 4 bases clipped from V and 2 bases from J, the junction kept 5 bases outside the gene matches. Here the CDR3 reads CASSWTGGPTDTQYF. The CDR3, as DNA: TGTGCCAGCAGTTGGACGGGGGGGCCCACAGATACGCAGTATTTT.

The chain has TRBV11-2 and TRBJ2-3; D might be TRBD2 (6 bases). The V gene's germline CDR1 is SGHAT and CDR2 FQNNGV. This CDR3 region has 14 residues. Trimming cost V 7 bases and J 2 bases, with 13 bases left between them. In DNA, the CDR3 is TGTGCCAGCATCACGGGACTTACCACAGATACGCAGTATTTT. This encodes CASITGLTTDTQYF.

The rearrangement joins TRBV13 to TRBJ1-2; 11 bases are shared with TRBD1. The junction had 6 bases not matched to a gene; V was cut back by 4 bases and J by 5 bases. CDR3 length: 15 amino acids. Germline V lookup: CDR1 PRHDT, CDR2 FYEKMQ (reference sequence). CDR3 residues: CASSYGTGGVYGYTF. The CDR3 nucleotides read TGTGCCAGCAGCTATGGGACAGGGGGGGTTTATGGCTACACCTTC.

This chain uses TRBV6-5 with TRBJ1-2, with D possibly being TRBD1 (6 bases). From germline, CDR1 is MNHEY and CDR2 SVGAGI. The CDR3 has 12 residues. V was clipped by 7 bases and J by 4 bases, with 10 bases between them. DNA of the CDR3: TGTGCCAGCACGGACAGTTTCTATGGCTACACCTTC. Amino acid sequence: CASTDSFYGYTF.

The chain joins TRBV11-3 to TRBJ2-7, with TRBD2 matching over 12 bases. CDR1 is SGHNT, CDR2 YENEEA, per germline. The V and J ends lost 1 base and 6 bases, in that order; junction bases with no gene match: 10. The CDR3 runs to 17 residues. As DNA, the CDR3 is TGTGCCAGCAGCTTAGTAGGGCTAGCGGGAGGGCCGGGCGAGCAGTACTTC. Translated: CASSLVGLAGGPGEQYF.